The source of this TCR beta chain is a study of blood T cell repertoires in COVID-19. On the study more broadly: Samples came from the United States, Italy and Spain, spanning acute and convalescent COVID-19. PBMCs, B-cell-depleted T cells, or T cells were the source of the cDNA or gDNA that made up the material.

V gave up 0 bases and J gave up 4 bases; unmatched junction bases: 2. The CDR3 extends over 15 amino acids. Germline-derived CDR1 and CDR2 are SGDLS and YYNGEE. Patients of the Seattle cohort, enrolled during active infection, were followed longitudinally. Authors' processing steps: Scientists estimated how many nucleated cells there were by amplifying reference gene primers. TCRdb keeps only in-frame clones here, not all; method: immunoSEQ multiplex PCR. V, J and clone size are taken as reported in that table, and D and trimming were inferred from the DNA itself. The table includes 150,000 to 200,000 clones, around 87% detected once.

The chain carries TRBV9 and TRBJ2-1; 9 bases align to TRBD1. The source is a woman in her seventies with COVID-19, enrolled during active disease. Specimen: peripheral blood. CDR3 sequence (DNA): TGTGCCAGCAGCGTAGACGGGACAGGGTACAATGAGCAGTTCTTC. As protein: CASSVDGTGYNEQFF.